This T cell receptor (beta chain) was sequenced in a study of CD8 T cells in ankylosing spondylitis. The CDR3 length is 13 residues. Trimming removed 5 bases from V and 0 bases from J, with 9 bases in between. CDR1 is DFQATT and CDR2 is SNEGSKA in the germline V gene (reference sequence). Scientists made TCR beta libraries using quantitative 5'-RACE with molecular barcodes. TCRdb passed the 5' RACE reads through MiXCR, listing each CDR3 protein once. The table lists about 36,000 distinct CDR3 sequences, 4.5% to 6% of them singletons. This clonotype was seen a handful of times. The TCR sequence derives from a male donor with ankylosing spondylitis or in good health (not recorded which). The J gene is TRBJ2-3, the V gene TRBV20-1; TRBD2 is a possible D gene (5 bases). Sequenced input: blood, either unsorted or a sorted T cell fraction (not recorded which). The CDR3 loop is CSAQRSSTDTQYF. The CDR3 DNA follows: TGCAGTGCTCAGCGGAGTAGCACAGATACGCAGTATTTT.